These 8 T cell receptor beta chains were sequenced from one sample in a study of blood T cells in healthy people across ages. With a J-beta primer mix and a sample-barcoded 5' primer, a second PCR ran about 6 to 11 cycles. TCRdb reprocessed the 5' RACE reads via MiXCR and lists one record per CDR3 protein. The table has about 640,000 distinct CDR3 sequences, under 70% seen once. Sample: blood. These receptors all stem from a man aged 55 to 70 in good health.

There are a few counts of this clonotype. The rearrangement links TRBV6-1 to TRBJ1-1; 8 positions match TRBD1. V lost 7 bases and J lost 2; bases outside the gene matches: 6. CDR1 and CDR2 (germline): MNHNS, SASEGT. The CDR3 runs 14 residues. The CDR3 region has the DNA TGTGCCAGCACCGCTGACAGGGGAAACACTGAAGCTTTCTTT. Translated, it gives CASTADRGNTEAFF.

The genes are TRBV2 and TRBJ1-1; 9 positions agree with TRBD1. Germline CDR1 is SNHLY and CDR2 is FYNNEI. The CDR3 length is 15 residues. The V gene end was trimmed by 7 bases and the J gene end by 7 bases; junction bases not matched to a gene: 13. The CDR3 region is CASMLSGTGTNEAFF. CDR3 bases: TGTGCCAGCATGCTCTCCGGGACAGGGACAAATGAAGCTTTCTTT. The full variable domain, rest sourced from reference TRBV2 and TRBJ1-1, is EPEVTQTPSHQVTQMGQEVILRCVPISNHLYFYWYRQILGQKVEFLVSFYNNEISEKSEIFDDQFSVERPDGSNFTLKIRSTKLEDSAMYFCASMLSGTGTNEAFFGQGTRLTVV.

The chain uses TRBV24-1 and TRBJ2-7; 9 bases line up with TRBD1. The CDR3 has 15 residues. Germline V CDR1 and CDR2: KGHDR, SFDVKD. Losses at the gene ends were 11 bases for V and 5 bases for J; bases not matched to a gene: 15. The CDR3, as DNA: TGTGCCATCGATACCTGCCGGGACAGGGCCCACGAGCAGTACTTC. Its translation is CAIDTCRDRAHEQYF.

This chain links TRBV11-2 with TRBJ2-5, with D uncertain. In germline, CDR1 is SGHAT, CDR2 FQNNGV. This CDR3 comprises 16 residues. Trimming cost V 0 bases and J 5 bases, with 16 bases left between them. CDR3 loop: CASSLDVGWSRETQYF. DNA for the CDR3: TGTGCCAGCAGCTTAGACGTAGGTTGGAGTCGCGAGACCCAGTACTTC.

CDR3 residues: CASSVVRVGKTQYF. The CDR3 nucleotides are TGTGCCAGCAGCGTAGTTCGAGTTGGGAAGACCCAGTACTTC. The chain links TRBV7-2 to TRBJ2-5, with no clear D. The length of the CDR3 is 14 residues. Trimming cost V 5 bases and J 6 bases, with 16 bases left between them. Germline V CDR1 and CDR2: SGHTA, FQGNSA.

The genes are TRBV5-1 and TRBJ2-5; D remains ambiguous. The CDR3 has 15 amino acids. Germline V lookup: CDR1 SGHRS, CDR2 YFSETQ. V lost 1 base to trimming and J lost 1 base, with 11 bases between them. The CDR3, as DNA: TGCGCCAGCAGCTTGCAAGCACTAAGCCAAGAGACCCAGTACTTC. Its translation: CASSLQALSQETQYF.

The chain carries TRBV29-1 and TRBJ2-7; 9 bases align to TRBD1. The V segment lost 6 bases and the J segment 2 bases; nucleotides outside the gene matches: 8. The CDR3 sequence is 14 residues long. From germline, CDR1 is SQVTM and CDR2 ANQGSEA. CDR3 amino acids: CSVVGQGLTYEQYF. The CDR3, as DNA: TGCAGCGTCGTGGGACAGGGCTTAACCTACGAGCAGTACTTC.

This clonotype was observed a few times. Compared with germline, one end of the junction differs, possibly owing to a read error. The chain recombines TRBV3-1 with TRBJ2-5; no clear D gene. Germline CDR1 and CDR2: LGHDT and YNNKEL (reference sequence). The CDR3 spans 16 residues. Written as DNA, the CDR3 is TGTGCCAGCAGCCAAGATCTTGAAATACCCCGAGAGACTCAGTACTTC. Amino acid sequence: CASSQDLEIPRETQYF.